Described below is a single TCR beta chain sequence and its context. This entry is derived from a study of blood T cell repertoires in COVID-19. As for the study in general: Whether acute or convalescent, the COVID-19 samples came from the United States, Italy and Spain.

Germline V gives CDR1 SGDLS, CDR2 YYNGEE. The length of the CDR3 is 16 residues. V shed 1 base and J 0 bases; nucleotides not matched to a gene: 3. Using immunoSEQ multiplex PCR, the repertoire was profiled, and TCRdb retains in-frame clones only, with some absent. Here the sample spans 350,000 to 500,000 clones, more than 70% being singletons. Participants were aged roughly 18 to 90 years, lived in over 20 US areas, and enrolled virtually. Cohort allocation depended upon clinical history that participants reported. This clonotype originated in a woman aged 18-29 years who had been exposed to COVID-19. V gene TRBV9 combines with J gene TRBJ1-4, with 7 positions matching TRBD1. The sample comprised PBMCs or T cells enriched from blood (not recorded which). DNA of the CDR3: TGTGCCAGCAGCGTATCCCAGGGGGCAACTAATGAAAAACTGTTTTTT. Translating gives CASSVSQGATNEKLFF. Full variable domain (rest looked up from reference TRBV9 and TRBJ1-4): DSGVTQTPKHLITATGQRVTLRCSPRSGDLSVYWYQQSLDQGLQFLIQYYNGEERAKGNILERFSAQQFPDLHSELNLSSLELGDSALYFCASSVSQGATNEKLFFGSGTQLSVL.